The 26 T cell receptor beta chains below come from one sample, sequenced in a study of a mutant IDH1 vaccine in newly diagnosed glioma. Their antigens are not known. The time point denotes: week 11, during vaccination. Doses consisted of 300 ug of mutant IDH1 20-mer peptide each, paired with topical imiquimod. Only in-frame clones appear in the TCRdb table, and some are missing; sequencing was by immunoSEQ multiplex PCR. The sample consists of roughly 70,000 clones, around 85% of them appearing once. The sample consisted of PBMCs, taken from a glioma patient whose treatment included an IDH1 peptide vaccine. The receptors were gathered from a woman aged 45-60 years with glioma.

V is TRBV19 and J is TRBJ1-5, with 10 bases that match TRBD1. The germline V gene has CDR1 LNHDA and CDR2 SQIVND (reference sequence). CDR3 size: 19 residues. V shed 3 bases, J shed 2 bases, and the junction held 13 bases outside the gene matches. CDR3 protein: CASSIGVWDRGEGNQPQHF. Written as DNA, the CDR3 is TGTGCCAGTAGTATTGGCGTTTGGGACAGGGGCGAGGGCAATCAGCCCCAGCATTTT.

The chain is built from TRBV7-9 and TRBJ1-3; D not certain. CDR3 length equals 15 residues. Germline assignment: CDR1 SEHNR and CDR2 FQNEAQ (reference sequence). The germline V and J ends were trimmed by 5 bases and 0 bases, with 11 bases remaining between them. The chain's CDR3 is CASSVGPPSGNTIYF. The CDR3 DNA reads as TGTGCCAGCAGCGTAGGGCCCCCCTCTGGAAACACCATATATTTT.

The chain recombines TRBV7-7 with TRBJ1-2; D remains ambiguous. CDR3 length: 15 amino acids. Trimming took off 5 bases at V and 3 bases at J, with 16 bases between the two ends. From germline, CDR1 is SSHAT and CDR2 FNYEAQ (reference sequence). This chain's CDR3 is CASSREAGSDYGYTF. In DNA, the CDR3 is TGTGCCAGCAGCCGCGAGGCCGGAAGCGACTATGGCTACACCTTC.

The chain recombines TRBV7-2 with TRBJ2-7; a possible D gene is TRBD1 (6 bases). The CDR3 consists of 15 residues. V was shortened by 0 bases and J by 4 bases, with 13 bases between the two germline ends. From germline, CDR1 is SGHTA and CDR2 FQGNSA. CDR3 residues: CASSLAGQGLYEQYF. CDR3 coding DNA: TGTGCCAGCAGCTTAGCGGGGCAGGGGTTGTACGAGCAGTACTTC.

This chain uses TRBV7-2 with TRBJ1-4; tentatively, D is TRBD1 (6 bases). V was pared by 1 base and J by 6 bases, with 6 bases between. CDR1 is SGHTA and CDR2 is FQGNSA in the germline V gene. The CDR3 covers 13 residues. DNA for the CDR3: TGTGCCAGCAGCTTAGACAGGGATGAAAAACTGTTTTTT. Translation: CASSLDRDEKLFF.

This clone was counted once. V usage is TRBV7-2 and J usage is TRBJ1-4; 10 nucleotides agree with TRBD1. The V and J ends lost 1 base and 6 bases, in that order; junction bases with no gene match: 2. The CDR3 is 15 amino acids. The V gene's germline CDR1 is SGHTA and CDR2 FQGNSA. This CDR3 is CASSLDGTGDEKLFF. DNA for the CDR3: TGTGCCAGCAGCTTAGACGGGACAGGGGATGAAAAACTGTTTTTT.

V usage is TRBV5-6 and J usage is TRBJ1-5; tentatively, D is TRBD1 (6 bases). The CDR3 is 16 amino acids. V shed 2 bases and J shed 3 bases, with 15 bases lying between them. Germline V gives CDR1 SGHDT, CDR2 YYEEEE. The CDR3 is CASSLGGPRVNQPQHF. CDR3 bases: TGTGCCAGCAGCTTAGGGGGTCCAAGGGTCAATCAGCCCCAGCATTTT.

This chain uses TRBV6-5 with TRBJ1-1; TRBD1 agrees at 9 bases. In germline, CDR1 is MNHEY, CDR2 SVGAGI. This CDR3 has 14 amino acids. Trimming removed 2 bases from V and 10 bases from J; junction bases left unmatched: 8. The CDR3 here is CASSYKLGQGGAFF. The DNA of the CDR3 is TGTGCCAGCAGTTACAAATTGGGACAGGGAGGAGCTTTCTTT.

The genes are TRBV30 and TRBJ2-7; 7 nucleotides match TRBD1. V gave up 2 bases and J gave up 5 bases; unmatched junction bases: 9. Germline V gene lookup returns CDR1 GTSNPN and CDR2 SVGIG (reference sequence). There are 14 residues in the CDR3. For the CDR3, the DNA is TGTGCCTGGAGTACCGGGACAGCTTGGAACGAGCAGTACTTC. This encodes CAWSTGTAWNEQYF.

Concerning this clone itself: One end of the junction does not line up with germline, which may come from a read error. This chain links TRBV7-7 with TRBJ1-2, with 7 bases identical to TRBD1. Per the germline V gene, CDR1 is SSHAT and CDR2 is FNYEAQ (reference sequence). This CDR3 contains 16 residues. Written as DNA, the CDR3 is TGTGCTAGCAGCTCCGACGGACAGGATAAGAACTATGGCTACACCTTC. It specifies CASSSDGQDKNYGYTF.

This chain connects TRBV28 to TRBJ1-5, with a weak D call TRBD1 (5 bases). Germline assignment: CDR1 MDHEN and CDR2 SYDVKM. The CDR3 runs 15 residues. Trimming took off 3 bases at V and 3 bases at J, with 12 bases between the two ends. The CDR3 DNA reads TGTGCCAGCAGTTTTGGGGCCAGGGCCAATCAGCCCCAGCATTTT. It translates to CASSFGARANQPQHF.

In DNA, the CDR3 is TGTGCCAGCAGCTTAATCGCGGGGACAGGTGAAGCTTTCTTT. Protein: CASSLIAGTGEAFF. The chain employs TRBV7-3 and TRBJ1-1; the match to TRBD1 covers 8 bases. After removal of 1 base from V and 7 bases from J, the junction contained 5 bases not matched to a gene. CDR1 SGHTA and CDR2 FQGTGA come from the germline V gene. The CDR3 contains 14 residues.

This chain links TRBV5-1 with TRBJ1-1, with 9 bases that match TRBD1. The V segment lost 0 bases and the J segment 5 bases; nucleotides outside the gene matches: 5. CDR1 is SGHRS and CDR2 is YFSETQ in the germline V gene. The CDR3 extends over 15 amino acids. As DNA, the CDR3 is TGCGCCAGCAGCTTGGAGGGACAGGGACGGACTGAAGCTTTCTTT. As protein: CASSLEGQGRTEAFF.

The chain has TRBV29-1 and TRBJ1-1; 7 bases agree with TRBD1. Germline values: CDR1 SQVTM, CDR2 ANQGSEA. Trimming took 7 bases from V and 4 from J; bases not matched to a gene: 9. The CDR3 loop spans 13 amino acids. The CDR3 DNA sequence: TGCAGCGCAGGGGGTCGGGCAGGCACTGAAGCTTTCTTT. Residues: CSAGGRAGTEAFF.

V usage is TRBV5-1 and J usage is TRBJ2-2; D not certain. V lost 4 bases and J 1 base, leaving 11 bases between the germline ends. Germline CDR1 SGHRS, CDR2 YFSETQ. The CDR3 is 15 amino acids. CDR3 bases: TGCGCCAGCAGCCCTACCAGGCGGAACACCGGGGAGCTGTTTTTT. This gives the protein CASSPTRRNTGELFF.

The chain recombines TRBV28 with TRBJ1-2; D might be TRBD1 (5 bases). The germline CDR1 and CDR2 sequences are MDHEN and SYDVKM. V shed 6 bases and J shed 5 bases, with 10 bases lying between them. The CDR3 consists of 12 residues. The CDR3 nucleotides read TGTGCCAGCAGCCCTGGGACGTATGGCTACACCTTC. Translating it yields CASSPGTYGYTF.

This chain connects TRBV6-5 to TRBJ1-5; D uncertain. With 0 bases removed from V and 2 bases from J, the gap between germline ends came to 11 bases. Germline CDR1 and CDR2: MNHEY and SVGAGI. The CDR3 contains 16 residues. CDR3 nucleotides: TGTGCCAGCAGTTACTCGTGGGCCGATGGCAATCAGCCCCAGCATTTT. This codes for CASSYSWADGNQPQHF.

The genes are TRBV5-5 and TRBJ1-4; a weak D match, TRBD1 (5 bases). The CDR3 has 14 amino acids. Trimming removed 0 bases from V and 2 bases from J, with 5 bases in between. In germline, CDR1 is SGHKS, CDR2 YYEKEE (reference sequence). The CDR3: CASSLGQTNEKLFF. CDR3 in DNA: TGTGCCAGCAGCTTGGGACAGACTAATGAAAAACTGTTTTTT.

This rearrangement joins TRBV29-1 to TRBJ1-2; 8 nucleotides match TRBD1. This CDR3 region has 16 residues. The germline V gene encodes CDR1 SQVTM and CDR2 ANQGSEA. Trimming at V came to 7 bases and at J to 0 bases, leaving 13 bases not matched to a gene. In nucleotides, the CDR3 is TGCAGCGCCGACCCCCAAAGGGACAGGCCTAACTATGGCTACACCTTC. Translated: CSADPQRDRPNYGYTF.

There are a few counts of this clone. The rearrangement uses TRBV6-6 and TRBJ2-7, with TRBD1 matching 8 bases. The CDR3 spans 15 residues. J gave up 6 bases and V 5 bases, and 12 bases lay outside the gene matches. Germline-derived CDR1 and CDR2 are MNHNY and SVGAGI (reference sequence). CDR3: CASSPIPGQGGEQYF. The CDR3 DNA is TGTGCCAGCAGTCCAATACCCGGACAGGGTGGCGAGCAGTACTTC.

The chain combines TRBV5-4 with TRBJ2-5; D might be TRBD1 (6 bases). CDR3 size: 13 residues. CDR1 SGHNT and CDR2 YYREEE come from the germline V gene (reference sequence). The germline V and J ends were trimmed by 6 bases and 5 bases, with 14 bases remaining between them. The CDR3 protein is CASTVRGWETQYF. The CDR3 DNA reads as TGTGCCAGCACCGTTAGGGGGTGGGAGACCCAGTACTTC.

The J gene is TRBJ1-6, the V gene TRBV5-1; D is possibly TRBD1 (5 bases). CDR3 length equals 14 residues. The V end was cut by 3 bases, the J end by 7 bases, with 11 bases between. CDR1 is SGHRS and CDR2 is YFSETQ in the germline V gene. The CDR3 DNA is TGCGCCAGCAGCTCCGGGACGATAAATTCACCCCTCCACTTT. This gives the protein CASSSGTINSPLHF.

This rearrangement joins TRBV12-5 to TRBJ2-1; TRBD2 might be the D (5 bases). Germline V lookup: CDR1 LGHNT, CDR2 FRNRAP. V gave up 5 bases and J gave up 9 bases, with 20 bases separating them. The length of the CDR3 is 15 residues. CDR3 DNA: TGTGCTAGTGGTCCCCGCGAGGGTTATGTTAGTGAGCAGTTCTTC. Translating it yields CASGPREGYVSEQFF. The variable domain in full, completed from reference TRBV12-5 and TRBJ2-1, reads DARVTQTPRHKVTEMGQEVTMRCQPILGHNTVFWYRQTMMQGLELLAYFRNRAPLDDSGMPKDRFSAEMPDATLATLKIQPSEPRDSAVYFCASGPREGYVSEQFFGPGTRLTVL.

This chain links TRBV7-3 with TRBJ2-3; 9 bases map to TRBD1. CDR1 is SGHTA, CDR2 FQGTGA, per germline. Trimming took 3 bases from V and 7 from J; bases not matched to a gene: 11. The CDR3 totals 16 residues. The CDR3 nucleotides are TGTGCCAGCAGCTTTTCTTCGGACAGGGGTCGATATACGCAGTATTTT. Its translation is CASSFSSDRGRYTQYF.

V is TRBV5-4 and J is TRBJ2-7; D remains ambiguous. The CDR3 consists of 14 residues. The V gene's germline CDR1 is SGHNT and CDR2 YYREEE (reference sequence). V was clipped by 3 bases and J by 3 bases, with 13 bases between them. Here the CDR3 reads CASSSVGRNYEQYF. Written as DNA, the CDR3 is TGTGCCAGCAGCTCCGTCGGGCGGAACTACGAGCAGTACTTC.

The V gene is TRBV6-1, the J gene TRBJ1-2; possibly TRBD1 for D (5 bases). The CDR3 has 16 residues. Germline V gene lookup returns CDR1 MNHNS and CDR2 SASEGT. The V end was cut by 4 bases, the J end by 4 bases, with 19 bases between. CDR3: CASSARRTGESYGYTF. The CDR3 region has the DNA TGTGCCAGCAGTGCCCGTCGCACGGGGGAGTCCTATGGCTACACCTTC.